The 30 T cell receptor beta chains below were found in one sample sequenced in a study of blood T cell repertoires in COVID-19. Only in-frame clones appear in the TCRdb table, and some are missing; sequencing was by immunoSEQ multiplex PCR. The sample contains under 300,000 clones, about 90% of which appear only once. Material: peripheral blood. The receptors here all came from a woman in her sixties or seventies with COVID-19, enrolled during active disease.

This chain connects TRBV27 to TRBJ1-5; D is ambiguous. Trimming took off 6 bases at V and 2 bases at J, with 8 bases between the two ends. Germline V gene lookup returns CDR1 MNHEY and CDR2 SMNVEV (reference sequence). There are 13 residues in the CDR3. CDR3 region: CASSLRGNQPQHF. The CDR3 region has the DNA TGTGCCAGCAGCCTTAGAGGCAATCAGCCCCAGCATTTT.

The count of this clone is one. The CDR3 sequence is CASSFAGAEQYF. The CDR3 DNA reads TGCGCCAGCAGCTTTGCGGGTGCCGAGCAGTACTTC. The rearrangement uses TRBV5-1 and TRBJ2-7; weak D call: TRBD2 (5 bases). Germline V gene data show CDR1 as SGHRS and CDR2 as YFSETQ. The CDR3 sequence is 12 residues long. V gave up 2 bases and J gave up 6 bases, with 9 bases separating them.

V is TRBV19 and J is TRBJ1-3, with D hard to call. The CDR3 totals 12 residues. Per the germline V gene, CDR1 is LNHDA and CDR2 is SQIVND (reference sequence). V was clipped by 5 bases and J by 7 bases, with 9 bases between them. The CDR3 nucleotides are TGTGCCAGTAGTTTGGCCGGGAACACCATATATTTT. Translating it yields CASSLAGNTIYF. The full variable domain, in which reference TRBV19 and TRBJ1-3 provide the parts outside the CDR3, is DGGITQSPKYLFRKEGQNVTLSCEQNLNHDAMYWYRQDPGQGLRLIYYSQIVNDFQKGDIAEGYSVSREKKESFPLTVTSAQKNPTAFYLCASSLAGNTIYFGEGSWLTVV.

The rearrangement links TRBV7-2 to TRBJ2-3, with 10 bases that match TRBD1. The germline V gene has CDR1 SGHTA and CDR2 FQGNSA. The V gene end was trimmed by 3 bases and the J gene end by 4 bases; junction bases not matched to a gene: 4. CDR3 length: 15 residues. The CDR3 region has the DNA TGTGCCAGCAGCTTGACCGGGACAGGGGCAGATACGCAGTATTTT. Translation: CASSLTGTGADTQYF.

This clone was recorded once. DNA for the CDR3: TGTGCCAGCAGCCCCCAGACAGGGCAGAAGGGGACCCAGTACTTC. This sequence encodes CASSPQTGQKGTQYF. The chain joins TRBV9 to TRBJ2-5, with 7 bases that match TRBD1. J lost 7 bases, V lost 4 bases, and 13 bases had no gene match. The CDR3 length is 15 residues. CDR1 SGDLS and CDR2 YYNGEE come from the germline V gene.

The rearrangement uses TRBV7-9 and TRBJ1-2, with 7 positions matching TRBD1. The V gene end was trimmed by 0 bases and the J gene end by 9 bases; junction bases not matched to a gene: 10. Germline V gene lookup returns CDR1 SEHNR and CDR2 FQNEAQ (reference sequence). The CDR3 runs 15 residues. As DNA, the CDR3 is TGTGCCAGCAGCTTAGCGACAGGGACAGTCCCGAGCTACACCTTC. Its protein is CASSLATGTVPSYTF. The full variable domain, completed using reference TRBV7-9 and TRBJ1-2, is DTGVSQNPRHKITKRGQNVTFRCDPISEHNRLYWYRQTLGQGPEFLTYFQNEAQLEKSRLLSDRFSAERPKGSFSTLEIQRTEQGDSAMYLCASSLATGTVPSYTFGSGTRLTVV.

The chain employs TRBV19 and TRBJ1-2; 7 bases agree with TRBD1. The CDR3 runs 15 residues. V lost 6 bases and J lost 4; bases outside the gene matches: 11. From germline, CDR1 is LNHDA and CDR2 SQIVND (reference sequence). CDR3 protein: CASSPARDSFYGYTF. The DNA for the CDR3 is TGTGCCAGTAGCCCGGCCCGGGACAGCTTCTATGGCTACACCTTC.

J is TRBJ1-4 and V is TRBV4-3, with a possible D match to TRBD1 (6 bases). The CDR3 consists of 14 residues. CDR1 is LGHNA, CDR2 YSLEER, per germline. The V and J ends lost 1 base and 6 bases respectively, with 9 bases between them. The CDR3 DNA follows: TGCGCCAGCAGCCAAGTCAGGGGAGATGAAAAACTGTTTTTT. Encoded protein: CASSQVRGDEKLFF.

V gene TRBV25-1 combines with J gene TRBJ2-6, with 8 bases identical to TRBD2. The germline gives CDR1 MGHDK, CDR2 SYGVNS. This CDR3 contains 16 residues. V was pared by 4 bases and J by 3 bases, with 5 bases of the junction left unmatched. The CDR3: CASSGGGLDGANVLTF. DNA for the CDR3: TGTGCCAGCAGTGGCGGGGGGCTGGATGGGGCCAACGTCCTGACTTTC.

The rearrangement links TRBV2 to TRBJ2-1; perhaps TRBD1 as D (6 bases). Trimming shortened V by 6 bases and J by 5 bases, and 11 bases separated the two germline ends. This CDR3 contains 13 residues. CDR1 and CDR2 (germline): SNHLY, FYNNEI. The CDR3 region is CASRAGQHNEQFF. The CDR3, as DNA: TGTGCCAGCAGGGCCGGACAGCACAATGAGCAGTTCTTC.

The chain combines TRBV6-5 with TRBJ1-2, with TRBD1 matching over 9 bases. CDR1 and CDR2 from the germline V gene are MNHEY and SVGAGI. After removal of 4 bases from V and 1 base from J, the junction contained 4 bases not matched to a gene. This CDR3 contains 15 residues. The CDR3, as DNA: TGTGCCAGCAGTTTGGGACAGGGAAATAACTATGGCTACACCTTC. As protein: CASSLGQGNNYGYTF.

The chain's CDR3 is CASSLSTDTQYF. Here the CDR3 DNA reads TGTGCCAGCAGCCTAAGCACAGATACGCAGTATTTT. The chain is built from TRBV9 and TRBJ2-3; D gene ambiguous. The CDR3 contains 12 residues. Deletions cut 4 bases from V and 0 bases from J, with 3 bases between. Germline V lookup: CDR1 SGDLS, CDR2 YYNGEE.

This chain uses TRBV7-8 with TRBJ1-3; 8 nucleotides match TRBD1. The germline V gene encodes CDR1 SGHVS and CDR2 FQNEAQ. The CDR3 totals 14 residues. V was clipped by 2 bases and J by 4 bases; unmatched bases: 1. CDR3 nucleotides: TGTGCCAGCAGCTTAAGGACAGGGGGAAACACCATATATTTT. The encoded protein is CASSLRTGGNTIYF.

This chain links TRBV28 with TRBJ1-4, with 8 positions matching TRBD1. In germline, CDR1 is MDHEN, CDR2 SYDVKM. Trimming removed 6 bases from V and 7 bases from J; junction bases left unmatched: 13. This CDR3 has 16 amino acids. The chain's CDR3 is CASSHGGKTGVEKLFF. CDR3 in DNA: TGTGCCAGCAGCCATGGAGGGAAGACAGGGGTTGAAAAACTGTTTTTT.

This chain uses TRBV19 with TRBJ1-1; D possibly corresponds to TRBD1 (5 bases). Trimming removed 3 bases at V and 0 bases at J, with 11 bases between. This CDR3 is 15 amino acids long. Germline V gives CDR1 LNHDA, CDR2 SQIVND (reference sequence). CDR3 bases: TGTGCCAGTAGTATGGGGGGATTCATGAACACTGAAGCTTTCTTT. Its protein is CASSMGGFMNTEAFF.

The gene calls are TRBV18 and TRBJ1-6, with TRBD1 matching over 10 bases. With 6 bases clipped from V and 7 bases from J, the junction kept 12 bases outside the gene matches. CDR1 KGHSH and CDR2 LQKENI come from the germline V gene. The CDR3 covers 17 residues. The CDR3 reads CASSYGTGEFRNSPLHF. CDR3 nucleotides: TGTGCCAGCTCGTACGGGACAGGGGAGTTTCGGAATTCACCCCTCCACTTT.

The chain links TRBV7-8 to TRBJ1-5, with 8 nucleotides matching TRBD1. Germline trimming cut 4 bases from V and 6 bases from J; bases unmatched to any gene: 8. The CDR3 has 15 residues. Germline V lookup: CDR1 SGHVS, CDR2 FQNEAQ. The CDR3 spells CASSYVGTGSQPQHF. In nucleotides, the CDR3 is TGTGCCAGCAGCTATGTTGGGACAGGTTCTCAGCCCCAGCATTTT.

The chain combines TRBV12-5 with TRBJ1-2; no clear D. Germline-derived CDR1 and CDR2 are LGHNT and FRNRAP. V was clipped by 4 bases and J by 2 bases, with 14 bases between them. CDR3 length equals 15 residues. The CDR3 loop reads CASGYLVSRNYGYTF. The CDR3 DNA reads as TGTGCTAGTGGTTATCTGGTTTCCCGGAACTATGGCTACACCTTC.

The chain links TRBV7-9 to TRBJ1-1; tentatively, D is TRBD1 (6 bases). Trimming left V 5 bases short and J 5 bases short, with 21 bases between. CDR1 is SEHNR and CDR2 is FQNEAQ in the germline V gene (reference sequence). This CDR3 region has 16 residues. This CDR3 reads CASSPAGFTGNTEAFF. CDR3 sequence (DNA): TGTGCCAGCAGCCCCGCTGGTTTTACAGGGAATACTGAAGCTTTCTTT.

The chain carries TRBV6-2 or TRBV6-3 and TRBJ1-4; TRBD1 might be the D (5 bases). This CDR3 has 14 residues. Per the germline V gene, CDR1 is MNHEY and CDR2 is SVGEGT. The V and J ends lost 6 bases and 8 bases respectively, with 16 bases between them. The CDR3 reads CASSLGTEREKLFF. The CDR3 coding sequence is TGTGCCAGCAGCCTCGGGACTGAACGGGAAAAACTGTTTTTT.

CDR3 residues: CASSDFLKVGDTNTGELFF. The DNA for the CDR3 is TGTGCCAGCAGTGACTTCCTTAAGGTGGGGGACACGAACACCGGGGAGCTGTTTTTT. The chain employs TRBV6-4 and TRBJ2-2, with D possibly being TRBD1 (6 bases). The CDR3 is 19 residues long. The V end lost 1 base, the J end lost 0 bases, and 18 bases lay between the germline ends. Germline values: CDR1 MRHNA, CDR2 SNTAGT.

The chain carries TRBV7-2 and TRBJ1-4, with unresolved D. This CDR3 has 14 amino acids. Germline V lookup: CDR1 SGHTA, CDR2 FQGNSA. V was trimmed by 2 bases and J by 5 bases, leaving 9 bases between them. DNA for the CDR3: TGTGCCAGCAGCTTATTACAGACAAATGAAAAACTGTTTTTT. This gives the protein CASSLLQTNEKLFF.

The V gene is TRBV12-3 or TRBV12-4, the J gene TRBJ1-1; D is ambiguous. Trimming cost V 1 base and J 10 bases, with 10 bases left between them. There are 12 residues in the CDR3. The CDR3 loop is CASSLGELIAFF. The CDR3 region has the DNA TGTGCCAGCAGTTTAGGAGAGCTGATAGCTTTCTTT.

The CDR3 DNA reads as TGTGCCAGCAGCCGGACTCCTTATAGCTCCTACGAGCAGTACTTC. This gives the protein CASSRTPYSSYEQYF. The V and J genes are TRBV5-5 and TRBJ2-7; D is perhaps TRBD2 (5 bases). V dropped 4 bases and J dropped 0 bases, with 14 bases sitting between them. Germline lookup yields CDR1 SGHKS and CDR2 YYEKEE (reference sequence). The CDR3 extends over 15 amino acids.

The genes are TRBV6-5 and TRBJ1-5, with unresolved D. Germline V lookup: CDR1 MNHEY, CDR2 SVGAGI. CDR3 length: 14 amino acids. The V end was cut by 8 bases, the J end by 2 bases, with 13 bases between. The CDR3 is CASRGAVGNQPQHF. CDR3 coding DNA: TGTGCCAGCCGAGGTGCGGTGGGCAATCAGCCCCAGCATTTT.

The chain couples TRBV9 to TRBJ1-4; no reliable D call. With 5 bases removed from V and 5 bases from J, the gap between germline ends came to 22 bases. The length of the CDR3 is 17 residues. Germline V gives CDR1 SGDLS, CDR2 YYNGEE. In DNA, the CDR3 is TGTGCCAGCAGTAATCCCAGAGAGGGCCTATCAAATGAAAAACTGTTTTTT. Residues: CASSNPREGLSNEKLFF.

CDR3 sequence: CAWTPPRYQETQYF. DNA of the CDR3: TGTGCCTGGACCCCTCCGCGGTACCAAGAGACCCAGTACTTC. This chain uses TRBV30 with TRBJ2-5; D is uncertain. This CDR3 has 14 residues. Trimming left V 4 bases short and J 0 bases short, with 12 bases between. The germline CDR1 and CDR2 sequences are GTSNPN and SVGIG (reference sequence).

This clone was recorded once. The chain's CDR3 is CASSITGGVGNTIYF. As DNA, the CDR3 is TGTGCCAGTAGCATTACAGGGGGAGTTGGAAACACCATATATTTT. The chain links TRBV19 to TRBJ1-3, with 8 bases fitting TRBD1. Losses at the gene ends were 6 bases for V and 3 bases for J; bases not matched to a gene: 7. The germline gives CDR1 LNHDA, CDR2 SQIVND (reference sequence). The length of the CDR3 is 15 residues.

The chain has TRBV27 and TRBJ1-4, with 10 bases matching TRBD1. The V gene end was trimmed by 5 bases and the J gene end by 1 base; junction bases not matched to a gene: 1. The CDR3 sequence is 15 residues long. Germline V gives CDR1 MNHEY, CDR2 SMNVEV (reference sequence). As DNA, the CDR3 is TGTGCCAGCAGTGACAGGGGGCTAACTAATGAAAAACTGTTTTTT. Its protein is CASSDRGLTNEKLFF. The full variable domain, in which reference TRBV27 and TRBJ1-4 provide the parts outside the CDR3, is EAQVTQNPRYLITVTGKKLTVTCSQNMNHEYMSWYRQDPGLGLRQIYYSMNVEVTDKGDVPEGYKVSRKEKRNFPLILESPSPNQTSLYFCASSDRGLTNEKLFFGSGTQLSVL.

The chain combines TRBV5-1 with TRBJ2-2, with 9 bases aligning to TRBD2. Germline V lookup: CDR1 SGHRS, CDR2 YFSETQ. J was trimmed by 4 bases and V by 3 bases; bases with no gene match: 10. The length of the CDR3 is 17 residues. Here the CDR3 DNA reads TGCGCCAGCAGCTCTCGACTTAGCGGGGGCCTCACCGGGGAGCTGTTTTTT. Amino acid sequence: CASSSRLSGGLTGELFF.